This is a list of T cell receptor beta chains from one sample in a study of blood T cell repertoires in COVID-19. This table comes from immunoSEQ multiplex PCR, and its TCRdb copy is limited to in-frame clones, with some not included. The repertoire holds 200,000 to 300,000 clones, with roughly nine tenths as singletons. The sequenced material came from peripheral blood. The receptor source for this set is a man aged 55 to 69 who had recovered from COVID-19. CDR3s include the opening cysteine and the closing phenylalanine or tryptophan. A D gene is named only where the DNA matches it firmly. Clone size appears in some rows only: once, few, many, or a class for an expanded clone.

clone size,V gene,J gene,D gene,CDR3 protein,CDR3 DNA
NA,TRBV7-6,TRBJ2-3,TRBD2,CASSLTSGADTQYF,TGTGCCAGCAGCTTGACTAGCGGGGCAGATACGCAGTATTTT
NA,TRBV9,TRBJ1-2,TRBD1,CASSVIKGQGDGYTF,TGTGCCAGCAGCGTAATCAAGGGACAGGGAGATGGCTACACCTTC
NA,TRBV13,TRBJ2-1,TRBD1,CASSLAPGGMNEQFF,TGTGCCAGCAGCTTAGCTCCAGGGGGTATGAATGAGCAGTTCTTC
once,TRBV7-2,TRBJ1-2,TRBD1,CASSLSGTGTYGYTF,TGTGCCAGCAGCTTATCTGGGACAGGGACCTATGGCTACACCTTC
NA,TRBV6-5,TRBJ2-7,NA,CASSYSGRGYEQYF,TGTGCCAGCAGTTACTCCGGCAGGGGTTACGAGCAGTACTTC
NA,TRBV7-9,TRBJ2-2,TRBD1,CASSRGTGGDTGELFF,TGTGCCAGCAGCCGAGGTACAGGGGGTGACACCGGGGAGCTGTTTTTT
NA,TRBV27,TRBJ2-5,NA,CASSQQGMRETQYF,TGTGCCAGCAGTCAACAGGGAATGAGAGAGACCCAGTACTTC
NA,TRBV7-2,TRBJ1-5,NA,CASSADGTARGQPQHF,TGTGCCAGCAGCGCGGACGGGACGGCCAGGGGACAGCCCCAGCATTTT
NA,TRBV9,TRBJ2-7,NA,CASSVDAARSYEQYF,TGTGCCAGCAGCGTAGATGCGGCCCGGTCCTACGAGCAGTACTTC
few,TRBV2,TRBJ2-1,TRBD1,CASSELTGYDDNEQFF,TGTGCCAGCAGTGAATTGACAGGGTACGATGACAATGAGCAGTTCTTC
few,TRBV3-1/TRBV3-2,TRBJ2-5,TRBD1,CASSQALGDRQETQYF,TGTGCCAGCAGCCAAGCCTTGGGGGACAGGCAAGAGACCCAGTACTTC
NA,TRBV6-2/TRBV6-3,TRBJ2-5,TRBD1,CASSSATGSRGTQYF,TGTGCCAGCAGTTCCGCGACAGGGTCTCGGGGGACCCAGTACTTC
NA,TRBV15,TRBJ2-7,TRBD1,CATSRTGDEQYF,TGTGCCACCAGCAGGACAGGGGACGAGCAGTACTTC
NA,TRBV5-4,TRBJ2-5,TRBD2,CASRGGGTQETQYF,TGTGCCAGCAGGGGCGGGGGGACACAAGAGACCCAGTACTTC
NA,TRBV7-2,TRBJ2-3,NA,CASRSSGSSTDTQYF,TGTGCCAGCAGATCCAGCGGTTCTAGCACAGATACGCAGTATTTT
NA,TRBV19,TRBJ2-1,NA,CASSIPFWGGTGDYNEQFF,TGTGCCAGTAGTATTCCTTTTTGGGGGGGGACAGGTGACTACAATGAGCAGTTCTTC
NA,TRBV28,TRBJ2-7,TRBD1,CASNPSPGQAYEQYF,TGTGCCAGCAACCCCTCGCCGGGACAGGCCTACGAGCAGTACTTC
NA,TRBV6-1,TRBJ2-3,NA,CASSEALLGTSTDTQYF,TGTGCCAGCAGTGAAGCGCTTCTGGGGACTAGCACAGATACGCAGTATTTT
NA,TRBV5-1,TRBJ2-7,TRBD2,CASSRGLALSYEQYF,TGCGCCAGCAGCCGCGGACTAGCCCTATCCTACGAGCAGTACTTC